A selection of T cell receptor beta chains follows, all from one sample in a study of response to subunit inactivated influenza vaccine. In TCRdb, the RT-PCR reads were re-called with MiXCR into one record per CDR3 protein. The sample yields roughly 700,000 distinct CDR3 sequences, roughly 13% seen once. The sample was PBMCs from blood, taken roughly 15 days before vaccination. The receptors stem from a man between 50 and 59 years old who received an inactivated influenza vaccine. Each CDR3 is given with its conserved first and last residue. D genes are given only for firm matches. Size values are once, few and many counts, or a class for expanded clones, and some rows have none.

>TRBD2|.|TRBJ2-5|TRBV5-1
CASSLGTSGGAQETQYF
TGCGCCAGCAGCTTGGGGACTAGCGGGGGAGCCCAAGAGACCCAGTACTTC
>.|few|TRBJ2-7|TRBV20-1
CSARDQGGSYEQYF
TGCAGTGCTAGAGATCAAGGGGGGTCCTACGAGCAGTACTTC
>.|few|TRBJ2-3|TRBV5-1
CASSLDGESDTQYF
TGCGCCAGCAGCTTGGATGGGGAGTCAGATACGCAGTATTTT
>.|.|TRBJ2-7|TRBV5-1
CASTRDNSYEQYF
TGCGCCAGCACTCGGGACAACTCCTACGAGCAGTACTTC
>.|.|TRBJ2-1|TRBV4-1
CASSQDGLHGYNEQFF
TGCGCCAGCAGCCAAGATGGTTTACATGGGTACAATGAGCAGTTCTTC
>.|few|TRBJ1-2|TRBV20-1
CSASDRSEGYTF
TGCAGTGCTAGCGACCGGAGCGAGGGCTACACCTTC
>TRBD2|.|TRBJ2-7|TRBV4-2
CASSQVVTSGSSYEQYF
TGTGCCAGCAGCCAAGTTGTGACTAGCGGGAGCTCCTACGAGCAGTACTTC
>.|.|TRBJ1-2|TRBV20-1
CSASLRDYGYTF
TGCAGTGCTAGTCTCAGGGACTATGGCTACACCTTC
>.|.|TRBJ2-3|TRBV7-8
CATGGQPTDTQYF
TGTGCCACCGGGGGGCAGCCCACAGATACGCAGTATTTT
>.|many|TRBJ2-1|TRBV28
CASTRPRRSSYNEQFF
TGTGCCAGCACCCGCCCTCGTAGGAGCTCCTACAATGAGCAGTTCTTC
>.|.|TRBJ2-6|TRBV12-3/TRBV12-4
CASVRGSGANVLTF
TGTGCCAGCGTAAGGGGCTCTGGGGCCAACGTCCTGACTTTC
>TRBD1|.|TRBJ2-5|TRBV6-1
CASSALGGQGSQETQYF
TGTGCCAGCAGTGCCCTGGGGGGACAGGGTTCCCAAGAGACCCAGTACTTC
>TRBD1|few|TRBJ1-1|TRBV5-6
CASSLSRRQGIDTEAFF
TGTGCCAGCAGCTTGAGTCGCCGACAGGGTATCGACACTGAAGCTTTCTTT
>TRBD1|.|TRBJ1-4|TRBV3-1
CASSFRGGRGTNEKLFF
TGTGCCAGCAGCTTCAGGGGGGGAAGGGGGACTAATGAAAAACTGTTTTTT
>.|few|TRBJ1-6|TRBV4-3
CASSHYRDVNSPLHF
TGCGCCAGCAGCCACTACAGGGATGTGAATTCACCCCTCCACTTT
>.|few|TRBJ1-1|TRBV10-3
CAISDPTVNTEAFF
TGTGCCATCAGTGATCCGACTGTGAACACTGAAGCTTTCTTT
>TRBD1|.|TRBJ2-1|TRBV7-6
CASSFQTGGLEQFF
TGTGCCAGCAGCTTTCAAACAGGGGGCCTTGAGCAGTTCTTC
>.|few|TRBJ2-3|TRBV7-2
CASSLVSHTDTQYF
TGTGCCAGCAGCTTAGTATCCCACACAGATACGCAGTATTTT
>TRBD1|.|TRBJ2-7|TRBV9
CASSLRQGPAEQYF
TGTGCCAGCAGCCTCAGACAGGGTCCCGCCGAGCAGTACTTC
>.|.|TRBJ2-6|TRBV29-1
CSVVQAGSGANVLTF
TGCAGCGTTGTACAGGCGGGTTCTGGGGCCAACGTCCTGACTTTC
>.|.|TRBJ2-3|TRBV18
CASSRLLGNKDTQYF
TGTGCCAGCTCACGCTTACTGGGTAACAAGGATACGCAGTATTTT
>.|many|TRBJ2-7|TRBV25-1
CASSEPQDSPYEQYF
TGTGCCAGCAGTGAACCACAGGACTCCCCCTACGAGCAGTACTTC
>TRBD2|.|TRBJ2-7|TRBV5-5
CASSLAVGGREQYF
TGTGCCAGCAGCTTGGCCGTGGGAGGGCGCGAGCAGTACTTC
>.|few|TRBJ2-5|TRBV12-3/TRBV12-4
CASSFGVETQYF
TGTGCCAGCAGTTTCGGGGTTGAGACCCAGTACTTC
>TRBD2|many|TRBJ2-2|TRBV3-1
CASSPAGLAGEFRRTGELFF
TGTGCCAGCAGCCCCGCCGGACTAGCGGGAGAATTTCGGAGAACCGGGGAGCTGTTTTTT
>.|many|TRBJ2-5|TRBV15
CATSRDRGTAQETQYF
TGTGCCACCAGCAGAGACCGCGGGACAGCTCAAGAGACCCAGTACTTC
>TRBD1|few|TRBJ2-3|TRBV5-1
CASAGGATDTQYF
TGCGCCAGCGCAGGGGGCGCAACAGATACGCAGTATTTT
>TRBD1|.|TRBJ2-2|TRBV4-3
CASSQIAGQGANTGELFF
TGCGCCAGCAGCCAGATCGCTGGACAGGGGGCGAACACCGGGGAGCTGTTTTTT
>TRBD2|few|TRBJ2-7|TRBV7-9
CASSGPTSRRAYEQYF
TGTGCCAGCAGCGGGCCGACTAGCAGGCGTGCCTACGAGCAGTACTTC
>.|many|TRBJ1-2|TRBV12-3/TRBV12-4
CASSFIKGGYTF
TGTGCCAGCAGTTTTATAAAGGGCGGCTACACCTTC
>.|few|TRBJ2-7|TRBV11-1
CASTLFSVKGGAAYYEQYF
TGTGCCAGCACCCTTTTTTCGGTTAAGGGGGGAGCAGCTTACTACGAGCAGTACTTC
>.|.|TRBJ1-5|TRBV6-2/TRBV6-3
CASTPQGSSPPQHF
TGTGCCAGCACCCCCCAGGGCAGCAGTCCCCCCCAGCATTTT
>.|.|TRBJ2-5|TRBV6-1
CASSRQWTETQYF
TGTGCCAGCAGTCGACAGTGGACAGAGACCCAGTACTTC
>.|few|TRBJ2-2|TRBV6-4
CASSDQPTGELFF
TGTGCCAGCAGTGACCAGCCCACCGGGGAGCTGTTTTTT
>.|few|TRBJ2-5|TRBV2
CASSDSKRIGTQYF
TGTGCCAGCAGTGACAGTAAGCGGATCGGGACCCAGTACTTC
>TRBD1|few|TRBJ1-3|TRBV7-6
CASSSGQGSRNTIYF
TGTGCCAGCAGCTCCGGACAGGGGTCCAGAAACACCATATATTTT
>.|.|TRBJ2-7|TRBV3-1
CASSHESGLRLEQYF
TGTGCCAGCAGCCATGAAAGTGGACTCCGCCTTGAGCAGTACTTC
>.|.|TRBJ1-5|TRBV2
CASSEGPGRYSNQPQHF
TGTGCCAGCAGCGAGGGCCCAGGGCGATATAGCAATCAGCCCCAGCATTTT
>.|many|TRBJ2-6|TRBV28
CASKVTGGANVLTF
TGTGCCAGCAAGGTGACGGGAGGGGCCAACGTCCTGACTTTC
>.|.|TRBJ2-2|TRBV3-1
CASSQDTVGTGELFF
TGTGCCAGCAGCCAAGACACTGTAGGGACCGGGGAGCTGTTTTTT
>.|.|TRBJ1-1|TRBV3-1
CASSPVGGWNTEAFF
TGTGCCAGCAGCCCGGTGGGGGGTTGGAACACTGAAGCTTTCTTT
>TRBD2|.|TRBJ2-7|TRBV28
CASSPNPYAGGEQYF
TGTGCCAGCAGTCCAAATCCCTACGCGGGGGGGGAGCAGTACTTC
>.|few|TRBJ2-7|TRBV7-9
CASSYDIGVSITYEQYF
TGTGCCAGCAGCTATGATATAGGGGTCTCTATTACCTACGAGCAGTACTTC
>TRBD2|.|TRBJ2-3|TRBV20-1
CSAKSWTSGRIVSFDTQYF
TGCAGTGCTAAAAGTTGGACTAGCGGGAGGATAGTTTCTTTCGATACGCAGTATTTT
>.|few|TRBJ2-1|TRBV5-1
CASSLRWDTSEQFF
TGCGCCAGCAGCTTACGGTGGGACACTAGTGAGCAGTTCTTC
>.|few|TRBJ2-3|TRBV28
CASSPSQEYTQYF
TGTGCCAGCAGCCCCTCGCAGGAGTATACGCAGTATTTT
>.|.|TRBJ2-1|TRBV7-2
CASSLLGALYNEQFF
TGTGCCAGCAGCTTACTAGGGGCCCTTTACAATGAGCAGTTCTTC
>TRBD1|.|TRBJ1-2|TRBV28
CASSGTGGKNYGYTF
TGTGCCAGCAGTGGGACAGGGGGAAAGAACTATGGCTACACCTTC
>TRBD2|.|TRBJ2-5|TRBV7-2
CASSLPGGKAKEETQYF
TGTGCCAGCAGCTTACCGGGGGGAAAAGCCAAAGAAGAGACCCAGTACTTC
>TRBD2|few|TRBJ2-1|TRBV20-1
CSARPGLAVVNEQFF
TGCAGTGCTAGACCGGGACTAGCGGTTGTCAATGAGCAGTTCTTC
>.|.|TRBJ2-3|TRBV10-3
CAISDHSGTDTQYF
TGTGCCATCAGTGATCATAGCGGCACAGATACGCAGTATTTT
>TRBD2|few|TRBJ2-7|TRBV9
CASRETSGRPAGEQYF
TGTGCCAGCAGAGAGACTAGCGGGAGGCCTGCGGGGGAGCAGTACTTC
>TRBD1|few|TRBJ2-7|TRBV6-2/TRBV6-3
CASRRQGKFDEQYF
TGTGCCAGCAGGAGACAGGGGAAATTCGACGAGCAGTACTTC
>TRBD2|.|TRBJ2-7|TRBV27
CASSITGTSGRFYEQYF
TGTGCCAGCAGTATCACCGGGACTAGCGGGAGGTTCTACGAGCAGTACTTC
>.|few|TRBJ2-2|TRBV28
CASRNPGTARTGELFF
TGTGCCAGCAGGAATCCCGGGACTGCTCGTACCGGGGAGCTGTTTTTT
>.|.|TRBJ2-7|TRBV20-1
CSARDRRGSYEQYF
TGCAGTGCTAGGGACAGAAGGGGGTCCTACGAGCAGTACTTC
>.|.|TRBJ2-4|TRBV7-2
CASSLAWRAGAKNIQYF
TGTGCCAGCAGCTTAGCGTGGAGAGCGGGAGCCAAAAACATTCAGTACTTC
>.|few|TRBJ2-4|TRBV27
CASSAWTTLAKNIQYF
TGTGCCAGCAGTGCTTGGACTACGCTAGCCAAAAACATTCAGTACTTC
>.|many|TRBJ2-3|TRBV24-1
CATSDLRTVSDTQYF
TGTGCCACCAGTGACCTTCGGACAGTGTCAGATACGCAGTATTTT
>TRBD1|.|TRBJ1-2|TRBV5-1
CASSLGQGILDGYTF
TGCGCCAGCAGCTTGGGACAGGGGATCTTGGATGGCTACACCTTC